The 29 T cell receptor beta chains given below trace back to one sample, sequenced in a study of radiotherapy plus CTLA-4 blockade in lung cancer. Some clones are missing from TCRdb's copy, which holds only in-frame ones; the method was immunoSEQ multiplex PCR. The sample contains about 31,000 clones, around 70% of which appear only once. Here the sequenced sample was peripheral blood, taken from a patient treated with radiotherapy plus ipilimumab. The source is a human donor with non-small cell lung cancer whose response to radiotherapy plus ipilimumab could not be evaluated.

Only a few counts were recorded for this clone. This sequence joins TRBV7-3 and TRBJ1-3, with 7 bases aligning to TRBD1. The CDR3 is 12 residues long. Germline trimming cut 10 bases from V and 6 bases from J; bases unmatched to any gene: 6. Germline V gene sequence: CDR1 SGHTA, CDR2 FQGTGA. The CDR3 loop reads CATSTGLNTIYF. For the CDR3, the DNA is TGTGCCACTTCGACAGGGCTAAACACCATATATTTT.

V is TRBV18 and J is TRBJ1-1; maybe TRBD1 (6 bases). Trimming stripped 3 bases from V and 6 bases from J, with 14 bases between. Germline-derived CDR1 and CDR2 are KGHSH and LQKENI. CDR3 length equals 14 residues. The DNA for the CDR3 is TGTGCCAGCTCACCGCTGGACAGAAGGGCTGAAGCTTTCTTT. Amino acids: CASSPLDRRAEAFF.

V is TRBV2 and J is TRBJ1-2; 7 bases fit TRBD1. Trimming took 2 bases from V and 9 from J; bases not matched to a gene: 9. Germline CDR1 and CDR2: SNHLY and FYNNEI. The CDR3 covers 14 residues. The CDR3 here is CASSELGQAGSYTF. The DNA for the CDR3 is TGTGCCAGCAGTGAACTTGGACAGGCCGGTAGCTACACCTTC. The complete variable domain, with remaining parts taken from reference TRBV2 and TRBJ1-2, reads EPEVTQTPSHQVTQMGQEVILRCVPISNHLYFYWYRQILGQKVEFLVSFYNNEISEKSEIFDDQFSVERPDGSNFTLKIRSTKLEDSAMYFCASSELGQAGSYTFGSGTRLTVV.

This clone was seen a single time. The chain employs TRBV15 and TRBJ2-5, with unresolved D. The CDR3 totals 12 residues. Looked up from germline, CDR1 is LNHNV and CDR2 is YYDKDF (reference sequence). V was cut by 5 bases and J by 1 base, with 5 bases left in between. This chain's CDR3 is CATSPSQETQYF. CDR3 bases: TGTGCCACCAGCCCATCCCAAGAGACCCAGTACTTC.

J is TRBJ2-2 and V is TRBV9; TRBD2 matches 7 bases. CDR3 size: 15 residues. Unmatched junction bases numbered 0, after V lost 0 bases and J lost 1 base. Germline CDR1 and CDR2: SGDLS and YYNGEE. This CDR3 reads CASSVGEGNTGELFF. CDR3 DNA sequence: TGTGCCAGCAGCGTAGGGGAGGGGAACACCGGGGAGCTGTTTTTT. The full variable domain, its missing parts supplied by reference TRBV9 and TRBJ2-2, is DSGVTQTPKHLITATGQRVTLRCSPRSGDLSVYWYQQSLDQGLQFLIQYYNGEERAKGNILERFSAQQFPDLHSELNLSSLELGDSALYFCASSVGEGNTGELFFGEGSRLTVL.

In its sample, this clone was seen a few times. The V and J genes are TRBV7-9 and TRBJ1-3; 7 positions match TRBD1. Per germline, CDR1 SEHNR and CDR2 FQNEAQ (reference sequence). The CDR3 consists of 15 residues. Germline trimming cut 3 bases from V and 4 bases from J; bases unmatched to any gene: 6. The CDR3 spells CASSLTQGRGNTIYF. The DNA of the CDR3 is TGTGCCAGCAGCTTGACACAGGGGAGAGGAAACACCATATATTTT.

The chain uses TRBV2 and TRBJ2-3; D might be TRBD2 (6 bases). Germline assignment: CDR1 SNHLY and CDR2 FYNNEI. The CDR3 runs to 16 residues. Trimming cost V 4 bases and J 0 bases, with 14 bases left between them. The CDR3, as DNA: TGTGCCAGCAGTGTGCGGGAAGTTGCTAGCACAGATACGCAGTATTTT. Its protein is CASSVREVASTDTQYF.

This clone appeared once. This chain uses TRBV2 with TRBJ2-7; the D gene is possibly TRBD1 (6 bases). This CDR3 region has 15 residues. The germline gives CDR1 SNHLY, CDR2 FYNNEI. V was trimmed by 6 bases and J by 7 bases, leaving 22 bases between them. The CDR3 loop reads CASSEIRYRAGEQYF. DNA of the CDR3: TGTGCCAGCAGCGAAATACGTTACAGGGCCGGAGAGCAGTACTTC.

This sequence joins TRBV28 and TRBJ2-5; D is unresolved. Germline CDR1 and CDR2: MDHEN and SYDVKM. The CDR3 has 13 residues. V gave up 5 bases and J gave up 4 bases, with 11 bases separating them. Here the CDR3 reads CASSLRFPETQYF. For the CDR3, the DNA is TGTGCCAGCAGTCTGCGGTTCCCAGAGACCCAGTACTTC. The variable domain in full, completed from reference TRBV28 and TRBJ2-5, reads DVKVTQSSRYLVKRTGEKVFLECVQDMDHENMFWYRQDPGLGLRLIYFSYDVKMKEKGDIPEGYSVSREKKERFSLILESASTNQTSMYLCASSLRFPETQYFGPGTRLLVL.

The chain employs TRBV7-2 and TRBJ2-2; no reliable D call. V was shortened by 3 bases and J by 0 bases, with 11 bases between the two germline ends. The CDR3 is 16 residues long. CDR1 SGHTA and CDR2 FQGNSA come from the germline V gene. CDR3 residues: CASSLGSIANTGELFF. The CDR3, as DNA: TGTGCCAGCAGCTTGGGCAGTATCGCGAACACCGGGGAGCTGTTTTTT.

Details on this clone: The sample has other DNA sequences that encode this CDR3 too. The chain links TRBV10-2 to TRBJ2-7, with TRBD1 identical over 9 bases. The CDR3 sequence is 13 residues long. The ends lost 6 bases at V and 2 bases at J; junction bases unmatched: 2. Germline V lookup: CDR1 WSHSY, CDR2 SAAADI. The CDR3 region has the DNA TGCGCCAGCAGCAGGGACAGGGCCTACGAGCAGTACTTC. Translation gives CASSRDRAYEQYF.

V usage is TRBV11-2 and J usage is TRBJ2-1, with D tentatively TRBD2 (6 bases). The CDR3 spans 15 residues. Trimming removed 4 bases at V and 9 bases at J, with 19 bases between. The germline CDR1 and CDR2 sequences are SGHAT and FQNNGV. The CDR3: CASSSLTGSVTEQFF. CDR3 coding DNA: TGTGCCAGCAGCTCCCTCACCGGGAGCGTCACTGAGCAGTTCTTC.

The chain couples TRBV7-9 to TRBJ2-1; D possibly corresponds to TRBD2 (5 bases). Trimming shortened V by 1 base and J by 9 bases, and 10 bases separated the two germline ends. The CDR3 is made up of 13 amino acids. Germline V gene sequence: CDR1 SEHNR, CDR2 FQNEAQ (reference sequence). CDR3 sequence reads: CASSLVLAGEQFF. The DNA of the CDR3 is TGTGCCAGCAGCTTAGTACTGGCGGGTGAGCAGTTCTTC.

The rearrangement links TRBV28 to TRBJ1-5; the D is unclear. Trimming pared 2 bases from V and 4 bases from J, leaving 12 bases between. Germline V gene lookup returns CDR1 MDHEN and CDR2 SYDVKM. The length of the CDR3 is 15 residues. The CDR3: CASSLVRLPNQPQHF. Written as DNA, the CDR3 is TGTGCCAGCAGTTTAGTCAGACTGCCAAATCAGCCCCAGCATTTT.

This sequence joins TRBV18 and TRBJ2-5; 7 bases line up with TRBD2. The CDR3 consists of 13 residues. CDR1 and CDR2 from the germline V gene are KGHSH and LQKENI. Unmatched junction bases numbered 3, after V lost 3 bases and J lost 5 bases. The CDR3 loop reads CASSPREGETQYF. The CDR3 nucleotides read TGTGCCAGCTCACCCAGGGAGGGCGAGACCCAGTACTTC.

J is TRBJ2-7 and V is TRBV27; perhaps TRBD2 as D (5 bases). The CDR3 has 13 amino acids. V lost 2 bases, J lost 6 bases, and 11 bases lay in between. The germline V gene encodes CDR1 MNHEY and CDR2 SMNVEV (reference sequence). CDR3 sequence reads: CASSLHTSGEQYF. The CDR3 DNA follows: TGTGCCAGCAGTTTACACACTAGTGGCGAGCAGTACTTC.

The chain carries TRBV7-9 and TRBJ2-7; maybe TRBD1 (6 bases). The CDR3 sequence is 12 residues long. The ends were cut back, 5 bases at V and 5 bases at J, with 10 bases in the middle. The V gene's germline CDR1 is SEHNR and CDR2 FQNEAQ (reference sequence). CDR3 bases: TGTGCCAGCAGCGCGCAGGGGCACGAGCAGTACTTC. Translated, it gives CASSAQGHEQYF.

The V and J genes are TRBV5-1 and TRBJ2-7, with D uncertain. The V and J ends lost 3 bases and 2 bases respectively, with 18 bases between them. CDR1 is SGHRS, CDR2 YFSETQ, per germline. The CDR3 is made up of 16 amino acids. CDR3 sequence reads: CASSSPERDGAYEQYF. CDR3 coding DNA: TGCGCCAGCAGCTCCCCAGAGCGCGACGGAGCCTACGAGCAGTACTTC.

The chain carries TRBV11-2 and TRBJ2-7, with D perhaps matching TRBD2 (7 bases). CDR3 length equals 15 residues. Germline CDR1 is SGHAT and CDR2 is FQNNGV. Trimming took 5 bases from V and 2 from J, leaving 16 bases between them. DNA of the CDR3: TGTGCCAGCAGCGACGTGGGGGGGCGCACCTACGAGCAGTACTTC. Its protein product is CASSDVGGRTYEQYF.

CDR3 region: CASSPGGLAGGSAYEQYF. CDR3 nucleotide sequence: TGCGCCAGCAGCCCTGGGGGACTAGCGGGAGGATCGGCTTACGAGCAGTACTTC. The rearrangement joins TRBV5-1 to TRBJ2-5, with 15 positions matching TRBD2. The J call may be incorrect, as the DNA end agrees better with TRBJ2-7. Germline CDR1 reads SGHRS; CDR2 reads YFSETQ. This CDR3 region has 18 residues.

This clone has a handful of counts. V gene TRBV14 combines with J gene TRBJ1-6; D is unresolved. V was clipped by 0 bases and J by 7 bases, with 7 bases between them. Germline-derived CDR1 and CDR2 are SGHDN and FVKESK. The CDR3 runs to 14 residues. CDR3 residues: CASSQERGNSPLHF. The DNA of the CDR3 is TGTGCCAGCAGCCAAGAACGAGGGAATTCACCCCTCCACTTT.

V gene TRBV9 combines with J gene TRBJ2-7; 10 bases are a match to TRBD1. Germline V gene lookup returns CDR1 SGDLS and CDR2 YYNGEE. The CDR3 has 14 amino acids. The V gene end was trimmed by 0 bases and the J gene end by 6 bases; junction bases not matched to a gene: 3. The CDR3 spells CASSVVWTGGEQYF. The CDR3 bases are TGTGCCAGCAGCGTAGTCTGGACAGGGGGCGAGCAGTACTTC.

This clone has a handful of counts. V usage is TRBV6-5 and J usage is TRBJ1-2, with a possible D match to TRBD1 (5 bases). There are 15 residues in the CDR3. Per germline, CDR1 MNHEY and CDR2 SVGAGI. Trimming took off 7 bases at V and 0 bases at J, with 15 bases between the two ends. The CDR3 loop reads CASMGGDRANYGYTF. The CDR3 DNA sequence: TGTGCCAGCATGGGAGGGGACCGAGCTAACTATGGCTACACCTTC.

In the case of this clone: Relative to the germline gene, one junction end is altered; a read error may explain this. The CDR3 region is CASSFQVADTQYF. For the CDR3, the DNA is TGTGCTAGCAGCTTCCAGGTCGCAGATACGCAGTATTTT. The rearrangement links TRBV7-7 to TRBJ2-3; D gene ambiguous. Germline CDR1 SSHAT, CDR2 FNYEAQ (reference sequence). The CDR3 extends over 13 amino acids.

V gene TRBV18 combines with J gene TRBJ2-7, with a weak D call TRBD1 (5 bases). This CDR3 spans 14 amino acids. Trimming took 2 bases from V and 6 from J, leaving 14 bases between them. Germline V gene sequence: CDR1 KGHSH, CDR2 LQKENI. This chain's CDR3 is CASSPNPGPVEQYF. For the CDR3, the DNA is TGTGCCAGCTCACCAAACCCAGGGCCAGTCGAGCAGTACTTC.

The V and J genes are TRBV5-4 and TRBJ1-1; perhaps TRBD1 as D (5 bases). The CDR3 has 16 amino acids. V shed 4 bases and J shed 2 bases, with 18 bases lying between them. CDR1 is SGHNT and CDR2 is YYREEE in the germline V gene (reference sequence). The DNA of the CDR3 is TGTGCCAGCAGCGCGGCTGGGGCAGCAATCAACACTGAAGCTTTCTTT. It encodes CASSAAGAAINTEAFF. Supplemented by reference TRBV5-4 and TRBJ1-1, the full variable domain reads ETGVTQSPTHLIKTRGQQVTLRCSSQSGHNTVSWYQQALGQGPQFIFQYYREEENGRGNFPPRFSGLQFPNYSSELNVNALELDDSALYLCASSAAGAAINTEAFFGQGTRLTVV.

V and J are TRBV10-1 and TRBJ2-3; D might be TRBD1 (5 bases). V was cut by 8 bases and J by 1 base, with 16 bases left in between. The germline gives CDR1 WNHNN, CDR2 SYGVQD (reference sequence). The CDR3 loop spans 15 amino acids. CDR3 in DNA: TGCGCCAGCTCCGCAGGACACCTCCGCACAGATACGCAGTATTTT. Translated, it gives CASSAGHLRTDTQYF.

A few counts support this clone. The chain is built from TRBV28 and TRBJ1-2, with D possibly being TRBD1 (5 bases). Germline assignment: CDR1 MDHEN and CDR2 SYDVKM. The CDR3 covers 12 residues. Between the trimmed V and J ends, which lost 8 bases and 8 bases, there was a span of 15 bases. As DNA, the CDR3 is TGTGCCAGCGGGGCAGCGCATTGGGGCTACACCTTC. Its translation is CASGAAHWGYTF.

This clone was observed once. V is TRBV5-1 and J is TRBJ1-2; D call uncertain. The CDR3 length is 15 residues. V dropped 4 bases and J dropped 1 base, with 14 bases sitting between them. Germline CDR1 reads SGHRS; CDR2 reads YFSETQ. The CDR3 nucleotides read TGCGCCAGCAGCCCGGGAGTCCGGAGTAACTATGGCTACACCTTC. It yields the protein CASSPGVRSNYGYTF.